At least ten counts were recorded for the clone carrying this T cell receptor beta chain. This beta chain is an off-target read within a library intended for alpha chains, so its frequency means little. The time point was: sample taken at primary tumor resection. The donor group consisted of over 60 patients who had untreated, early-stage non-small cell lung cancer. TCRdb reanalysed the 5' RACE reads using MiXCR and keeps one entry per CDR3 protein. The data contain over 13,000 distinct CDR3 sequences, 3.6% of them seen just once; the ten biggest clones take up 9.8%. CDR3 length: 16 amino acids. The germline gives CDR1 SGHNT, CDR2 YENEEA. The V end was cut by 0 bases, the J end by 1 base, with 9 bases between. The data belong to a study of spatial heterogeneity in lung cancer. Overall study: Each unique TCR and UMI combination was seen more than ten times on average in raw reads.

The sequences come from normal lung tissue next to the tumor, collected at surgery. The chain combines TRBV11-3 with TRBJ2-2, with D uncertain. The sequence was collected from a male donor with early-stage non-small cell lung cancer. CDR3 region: CASSLDVPENTGELFF. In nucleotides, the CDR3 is TGTGCCAGCAGCTTAGATGTCCCGGAGAACACCGGGGAGCTGTTTTTT.